These T cell receptor beta chains were read from a single sample in a study of shared T cell receptors in the human thymus. The assay was immunoSEQ multiplex PCR, and TCRdb's table has in-frame clones only and misses some. Among hundreds of thousands of clones, approximately 87% were seen once, and the ten largest hold 0.009% to 0.0095%. The data also belong to a second study, concerning human thymus T cells.

The specimen sequenced was thymocytes. Receptors originate from a boy less than two years old with a congenital heart defect. CDR3s leave out the opening cysteine and the closing phenylalanine or tryptophan. D genes are given only for firm matches.

v_gene: TRBV27
d_gene: TRBD1
CDR3aa: ASSLKGAPTEAF

v_gene: TRBV4-2
d_gene: NA
CDR3aa: ASSQDGADYGYT

v_gene: TRBV5-1
d_gene: NA
CDR3aa: ASSLTRGYNYGYT

v_gene: TRBV14
d_gene: NA
CDR3aa: ASSQGQGRSEQY

v_gene: TRBV7-2
d_gene: TRBD1
CDR3aa: ASSLARGTGGIVGTEAF

v_gene: TRBV28
d_gene: TRBD2
CDR3aa: ASSGGRADTGELF

v_gene: TRBV4-1
d_gene: NA
CDR3aa: ASSPDQAPLPQATSTYGYT

v_gene: TRBV11-3
d_gene: TRBD2
CDR3aa: ASSFSGSSSYNEQF

v_gene: TRBV2
d_gene: TRBD1
CDR3aa: ASQGNRDSPPNFSQY

v_gene: TRBV30
d_gene: NA
CDR3aa: AWSSIRVLNTEAF

v_gene: TRBV4-3
d_gene: TRBD2
CDR3aa: ASSQVPPVGSGVRYEQF

v_gene: TRBV28
d_gene: NA
CDR3aa: ASSLSGPLNQPQH

v_gene: TRBV30
d_gene: TRBD2
CDR3aa: AWSVQGGLAREFYRETDTQY

v_gene: TRBV28
d_gene: NA
CDR3aa: ASSFSVAGLSNQPQH

v_gene: TRBV5-1
d_gene: NA
CDR3aa: ASSYIPGSNEKLF

v_gene: TRBV6-6
d_gene: NA
CDR3aa: ASSYGLRNYGYT

v_gene: TRBV27
d_gene: TRBD2
CDR3aa: ASSLTSGSINADTQY

v_gene: TRBV7-9
d_gene: NA
CDR3aa: ASSLSLQIEQY

v_gene: TRBV20-1
d_gene: NA
CDR3aa: SARTREQY

v_gene: TRBV4-3
d_gene: TRBD1
CDR3aa: ASSQDGRGLTEAF

v_gene: TRBV6-4
d_gene: NA
CDR3aa: ASSEKGGLNTEAF

v_gene: TRBV14
d_gene: NA
CDR3aa: ASSQQHDEQF

v_gene: TRBV2
d_gene: TRBD2
CDR3aa: ASSVGGTSSYEQY

v_gene: TRBV5-6
d_gene: NA
CDR3aa: ASSLADTIGTQY

v_gene: TRBV19
d_gene: NA
CDR3aa: ASSTGTFGRSSNQPQH

v_gene: TRBV15
d_gene: TRBD1
CDR3aa: ATSTLLTGGEQY

v_gene: TRBV9
d_gene: NA
CDR3aa: ASSPRTGELF

v_gene: TRBV6-5
d_gene: TRBD2
CDR3aa: ASRLAGAYEQY

v_gene: TRBV14
d_gene: TRBD2
CDR3aa: ASSPRGGYTDTQY

v_gene: TRBV4-3
d_gene: NA
CDR3aa: ASSQGEREDTGELF

v_gene: TRBV4-2
d_gene: NA
CDR3aa: ASSLRTYYNEQF

v_gene: TRBV4-3
d_gene: NA
CDR3aa: ASSQDLSGNTEAF

v_gene: TRBV5-6
d_gene: NA
CDR3aa: ASSCRAPGPDEQY

v_gene: TRBV28
d_gene: TRBD1
CDR3aa: ASRLYKTGGGHDDEQF

v_gene: TRBV10-3
d_gene: NA
CDR3aa: AIRAGFINEQF

v_gene: TRBV4-1
d_gene: TRBD2
CDR3aa: ASSQKILGTSGMNTGELF

v_gene: TRBV5-1
d_gene: NA
CDR3aa: ASSLTGSKAYNEQF

v_gene: TRBV7-9
d_gene: TRBD1
CDR3aa: ASSLAQGRLSSPLH

v_gene: TRBV30
d_gene: TRBD2
CDR3aa: AWSVQAGGWTDTQY

v_gene: TRBV4-2
d_gene: TRBD2
CDR3aa: ASSQDWGLAGGPGRGKDTQY